Sequencing of this TCR beta chain was carried out in a study of blood T cell repertoires in COVID-19 (dated by TCRdb to the early 2020s). As for the study more broadly: Samples from collaborators originated in the United States, Italy and Spain and spanned both the acute and convalescent phases of COVID-19. The material from the prospective study consisted of cDNA or gDNA derived from T cells, B-cell-depleted T cells, or PBMCs. The dataset comprised deeply sampled blood TCRbeta repertoires from subjects exposed to, actively infected with, or recovered from COVID-19. The repertoires were made available in a free public database intended to serve as a resource for research on the immune response to SARS-CoV-2. Samples came from the ongoing ImmuneRACE study (first 160 participants) plus 1,254 subjects from 6 global collaborators. Nearly every sample came with metadata listing a de-identified subject ID, COVID-19 status, age in years and sex. Where available, HLA class I and class II types were obtained from metadata supplied by the sample provider rather than from assay-based typing. Findings and caveats that apply to the study as a whole: The amount of clinical and demographic metadata varied by source and participant and was provided uncurated.

The CDR3 has 15 amino acids, counting the end cysteine and phenylalanine. CDR3 DNA is the only sequence kept; it has 45 bases, read in frame from the first base. CDR1 and CDR2, looked up from the germline V gene, are SGDLS and YYNGEE. V and J lose 4 bases and 1 base, and a span of 14 bases separates them. TCRbeta CDR3 regions were amplified from genomic DNA by means of the immunoSEQ Assay, a bias-controlled multiplex PCR. Regarding the original processing steps: Nucleated cell counts per sample were estimated from amplification of reference gene primers within the assay. To quantify the absolute abundance of each unique TCRbeta CDR3 rearrangement, sequence reads were collapsed and filtered. For each sample, productive Simpson clonality was calculated as the square root of Simpson's diversity index over productive rearrangements. TCRdb provides this immuneACCESS table in a form limited to in-frame rearrangements. Some clones are lacking; in checked studies, under half of them reflect an unresolved V gene, and why the rest are absent is not known. For V, J and clone size, that table is used; D and trimming come from the DNA. The sample table shows over 150,000 clones, and around 84% are seen once. The top ten hold around 7% of the sample.

With respect to this clone: What antigen it recognizes has not been identified. Base qualities are not recorded, but no much larger clone differs from it by a single base.

Participants in the prospective study were enrolled through a virtual design, were aged about 18 to 100 years, and lived in 24 United States geographic areas. In the prospective study, participants were assigned to cohorts based on the clinical history participants reported in a screening survey and a study questionnaire. Recovered participants in ImmuneRACE Cohort 3 were defined as having two consecutive negative NP/OP PCR tests, clearance from a healthcare professional, or resolution of symptoms. In the prospective study, whole blood, serum and a nasopharyngeal or oropharyngeal swab were collected from each participant by mobile phlebotomists. Over a roughly 2-month period, participants in the prospective study had the option of providing additional blood draws and questionnaires. Blood samples from the prospective study were shipped frozen or at room temperature prior to DNA extraction.

The TCR comes from a man between 50 and 59 years old who had recovered from COVID-19. This sequence uses TRBV9 and TRBJ2-5, and the D gene may be TRBD1, 6 bases matching. Material: PBMCs or T cells enriched from blood (not recorded which). For the CDR3, the sequence is CASSPKGESQETQYF. At the DNA level, the sequence is TGTGCCAGCAGCCCGAAGGGGGAGTCCCAAGAGACCCAGTACTTC.